This T cell receptor beta chain appears in the sequencing data of a study of radiation and T cells in renal cell carcinoma (dated by TCRdb to 2020 to 2022). With regard to the full study: In total, almost 55 samples, comprising some 25 tumors and approximately 27 peripheral blood samples, were subjected to TCR beta sequencing. The last blood draw happened 4 weeks after radiation, timed to coincide with nephrectomy. Across all 55 or so samples, 4,016,671 unique CDR3 nucleotide sequences, encoding about 3,000,000 unique CDR3 amino acid sequences, were identified.

The sample's time point label is to be understood as: blood 4 weeks post-SBRT, at nephrectomy. The sample's treatment or condition label is to be understood as: 15 Gy SBRT to primary tumor, nephrectomy 4 weeks later. The samples were obtained from a clinical trial, where primary renal cell carcinomas were treated with 15 Gy stereotactic body radiation therapy and then removed by nephrectomy 4 weeks afterward. To follow tumor-enriched clonotypes, serial peripheral blood was collected from radiation-treated patients at baseline and at 2 weeks and 4 weeks after SBRT. Renal cell carcinoma with clear cell pathology was present in all patients. Genomic DNA for TCR sequencing was prepared using the QIAamp DNA Blood Mini Kit (Qiagen). The analyses included only samples that passed all quality control checks. The paper as a whole reports these results and caveats: Effects of radiation dose or scheduling on the TCR repertoire could not be addressed with the single-armed trial design. In blood, the top tumor clonotypes increased between baseline and 2 weeks post-radiation and then shrank by 4 weeks, which suggests that tumor-resident clones expanded only transiently. Because pretreatment tumor biopsies were not available, the study could not determine whether clonotypes were already present within the tumor at baseline. Dynamics of the blood repertoire were not tracked past 4 weeks after treatment.

This clone is assessed as medium-sized (0.01 to 0.1%). What this receptor recognizes is not known. No base quality values were provided; no much bigger clone lies one nucleotide off. TCR beta libraries were generated from genomic DNA with the immunoSEQ kit, following the manufacturer's recommendations. To prepare libraries, a first multiplex PCR with proprietary primers was run, followed by a second PCR that added unique barcodes, and a bead cleanup was done after each round. A positive control reaction and a negative control reaction, both provided in the kit, were run with every batch of samples. The final libraries were assessed on an Agilent 4200 TapeStation D1000 ScreenTape, pooled by volume, and quantified by qPCR. Sequencing was performed on an Illumina NextSeq500 using a MidOutput 150-cycle cartridge, with 156 Read1 cycles, 15 Index1 cycles, and the kit custom primers. The pooled library was loaded at 0.9 to 1 pM, with a roughly 21% PhiX control spiked in. Per the authors' processing: Vendor-processed data were analyzed in R, and a clonotype was defined as all T cells sharing the same CDR3 nucleotide sequence. In the clone abundance analyses, frequencies were normalized to the 10,000 most abundant clones in each sample. Public T cell clones, which averaged fewer than five per sample, were excluded before analysis. Tumor-enriched clonotypes and baseline blood-enriched clonotypes were defined as those with an abundance difference of at least 32-fold between compartments. Clonotypes expanded or contracted between blood time points were identified with a beta-binomial differential abundance model. The Baroni-Urbani and Buser coefficient was used to measure tumor-blood repertoire similarity, and groups were compared with two-tailed Wilcoxon tests in R. Not all clones reach the TCRdb copy of this immuneACCESS table, which keeps in-frame sequences only. Checked studies attribute under half of the gap to unresolved V genes and leave the rest unexplained. The V and J calls and clone size come from that table; D and trimming were worked out from the DNA. This sample comprises about 43,000 clones, about 82% of them detected only once. 27% of the sample belongs to the ten largest clones.

From its cysteine to its phenylalanine, the CDR3 spans 11 amino acids. Only the CDR3 portion is preserved as DNA: 33 bases, with reading frame beginning at the first base. As encoded in the germline V gene (reference sequence), CDR1 is PRHDT while CDR2 is FYEKMQ. V is pared back by 1 base and J by 5 bases, with 3 bases lying between the germline termini. The chain is encoded by TRBV13 joined to TRBJ2-7; confidence is insufficient to name the D gene. The specimen was blood, collected from a patient whose treatment included radiotherapy and nephrectomy. The TCR was taken from a woman in her 70s with renal cell carcinoma. The DNA sequence follows: TGTGCCAGCAGCTTAGTCCACGAGCAGTACTTC. It specifies CASSLVHEQYF.